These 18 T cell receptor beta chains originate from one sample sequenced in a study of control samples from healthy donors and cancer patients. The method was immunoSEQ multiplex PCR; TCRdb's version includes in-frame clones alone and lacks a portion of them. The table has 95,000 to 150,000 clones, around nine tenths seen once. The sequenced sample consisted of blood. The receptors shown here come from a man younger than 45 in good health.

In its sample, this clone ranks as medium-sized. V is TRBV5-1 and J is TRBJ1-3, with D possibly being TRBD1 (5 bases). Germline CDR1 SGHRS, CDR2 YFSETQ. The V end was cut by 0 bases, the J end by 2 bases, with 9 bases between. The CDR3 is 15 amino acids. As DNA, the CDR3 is TGCGCCAGCAGCTTGGCTCCAGGGACTGGAAACACCATATATTTT. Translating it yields CASSLAPGTGNTIYF.

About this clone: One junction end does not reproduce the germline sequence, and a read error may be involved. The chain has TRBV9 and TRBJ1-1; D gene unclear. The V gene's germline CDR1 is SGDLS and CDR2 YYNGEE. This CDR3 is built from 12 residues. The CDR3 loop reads CVSSSDPVEAFF. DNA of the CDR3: TGTGTCAGCAGCTCGGACCCGGTGGAAGCTTTCTTT.

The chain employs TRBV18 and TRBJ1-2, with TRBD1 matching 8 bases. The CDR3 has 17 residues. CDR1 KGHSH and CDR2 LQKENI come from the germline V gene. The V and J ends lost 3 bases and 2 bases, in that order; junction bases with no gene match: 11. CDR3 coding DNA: TGTGCCAGCTCACCGCGGACAGGGATCATAGGAAACTATGGCTACACCTTC. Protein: CASSPRTGIIGNYGYTF.

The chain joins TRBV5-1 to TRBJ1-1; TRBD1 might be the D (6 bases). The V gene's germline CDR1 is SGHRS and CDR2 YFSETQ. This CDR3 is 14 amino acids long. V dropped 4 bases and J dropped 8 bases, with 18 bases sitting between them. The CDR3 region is CASSAEQGGGEAFF. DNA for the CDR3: TGCGCCAGCAGCGCCGAACAGGGAGGGGGGGAAGCTTTCTTT.

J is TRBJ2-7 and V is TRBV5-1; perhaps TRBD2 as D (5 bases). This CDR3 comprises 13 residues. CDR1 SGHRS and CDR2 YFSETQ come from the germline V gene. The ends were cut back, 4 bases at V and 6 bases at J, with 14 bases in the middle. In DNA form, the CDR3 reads TGCGCCAGCAGCCCGGAGGTGGCACGCGAGCAGTACTTC. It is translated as CASSPEVAREQYF.

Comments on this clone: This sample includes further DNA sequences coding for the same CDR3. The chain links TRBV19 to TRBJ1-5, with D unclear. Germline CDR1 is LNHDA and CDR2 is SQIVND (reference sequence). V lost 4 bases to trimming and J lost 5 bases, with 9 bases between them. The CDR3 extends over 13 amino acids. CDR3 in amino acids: CASSTQEDQPQHF. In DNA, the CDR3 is TGTGCCAGTAGTACCCAGGAGGATCAGCCCCAGCATTTT.

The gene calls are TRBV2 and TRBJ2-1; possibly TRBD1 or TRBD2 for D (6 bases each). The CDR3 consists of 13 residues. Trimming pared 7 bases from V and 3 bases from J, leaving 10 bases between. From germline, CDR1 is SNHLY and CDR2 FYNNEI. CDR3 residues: CASIGGRYNEQFF. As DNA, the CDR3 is TGTGCCAGCATAGGGGGGCGCTACAATGAGCAGTTCTTC.

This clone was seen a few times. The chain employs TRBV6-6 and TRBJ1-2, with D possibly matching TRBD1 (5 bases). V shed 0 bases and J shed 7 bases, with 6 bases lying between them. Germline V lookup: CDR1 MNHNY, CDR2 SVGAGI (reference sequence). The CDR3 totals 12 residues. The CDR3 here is CASSYSGGGYTF. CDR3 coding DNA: TGTGCCAGCAGTTACTCGGGGGGTGGCTACACCTTC.

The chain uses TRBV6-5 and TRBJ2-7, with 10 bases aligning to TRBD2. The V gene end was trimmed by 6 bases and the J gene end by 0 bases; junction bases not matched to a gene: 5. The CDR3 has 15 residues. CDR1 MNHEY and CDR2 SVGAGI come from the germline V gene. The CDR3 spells CASSVSGGSSYEQYF. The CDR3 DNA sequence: TGTGCCAGCAGCGTTAGCGGGGGGAGCTCCTACGAGCAGTACTTC.

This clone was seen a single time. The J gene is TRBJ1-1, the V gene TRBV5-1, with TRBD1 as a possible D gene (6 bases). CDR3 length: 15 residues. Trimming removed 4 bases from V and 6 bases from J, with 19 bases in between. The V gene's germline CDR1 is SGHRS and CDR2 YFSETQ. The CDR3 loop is CASSRSRGKESEAFF. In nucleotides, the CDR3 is TGCGCCAGCAGCAGATCCAGGGGAAAGGAATCTGAAGCTTTCTTT.

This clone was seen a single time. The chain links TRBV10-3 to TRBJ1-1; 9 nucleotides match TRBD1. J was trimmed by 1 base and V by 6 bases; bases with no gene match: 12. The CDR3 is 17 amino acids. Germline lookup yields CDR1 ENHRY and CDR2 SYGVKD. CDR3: CAIRPGQGRGSNTEAFF. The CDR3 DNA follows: TGTGCCATCAGGCCCGGACAGGGGCGCGGTTCGAACACTGAAGCTTTCTTT.

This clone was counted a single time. The DNA for the CDR3 is TGTGCCAGCAGCTTTGGTGTCGGACTTGAAGCTTTCTTT. Residues: CASSFGVGLEAFF. V is TRBV7-9 and J is TRBJ1-1; D is unresolved. Between the trimmed V and J ends, which lost 3 bases and 7 bases, there was a span of 12 bases. The CDR3 covers 13 residues. Per the germline V gene, CDR1 is SEHNR and CDR2 is FQNEAQ (reference sequence). The full variable domain, with the rest looked up from reference TRBV7-9 and TRBJ1-1, is DTGVSQNPRHKITKRGQNVTFRCDPISEHNRLYWYRQTLGQGPEFLTYFQNEAQLEKSRLLSDRFSAERPKGSFSTLEIQRTEQGDSAMYLCASSFGVGLEAFFGQGTRLTVV.

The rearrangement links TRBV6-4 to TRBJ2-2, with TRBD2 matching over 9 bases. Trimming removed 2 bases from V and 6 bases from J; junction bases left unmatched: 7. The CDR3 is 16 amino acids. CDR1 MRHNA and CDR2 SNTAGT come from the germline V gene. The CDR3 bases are TGTGCCAGCAGTGACCGACGGACTAGCGAAGCCGGGGAGCTGTTTTTT. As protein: CASSDRRTSEAGELFF.

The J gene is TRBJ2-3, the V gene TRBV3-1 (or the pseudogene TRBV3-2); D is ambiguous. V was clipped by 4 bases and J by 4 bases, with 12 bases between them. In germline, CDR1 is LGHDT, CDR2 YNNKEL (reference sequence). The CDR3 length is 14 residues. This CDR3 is CASSLRTGADTQYF. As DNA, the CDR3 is TGTGCCAGCAGCCTACGGACCGGTGCAGATACGCAGTATTTT.

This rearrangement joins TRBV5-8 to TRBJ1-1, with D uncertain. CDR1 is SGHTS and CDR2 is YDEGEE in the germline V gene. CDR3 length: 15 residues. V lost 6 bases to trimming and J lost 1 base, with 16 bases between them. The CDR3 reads CASTIGVRGNTEAFF. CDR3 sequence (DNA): TGTGCCAGCACCATCGGGGTGCGGGGGAACACTGAAGCTTTCTTT.

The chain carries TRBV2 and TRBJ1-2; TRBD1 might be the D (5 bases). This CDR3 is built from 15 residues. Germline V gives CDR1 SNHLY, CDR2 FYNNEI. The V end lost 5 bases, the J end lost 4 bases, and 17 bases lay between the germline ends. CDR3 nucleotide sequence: TGTGCCAGCAGTACGTCAGGGAGAAGTTCCTATGGCTACACCTTC. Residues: CASSTSGRSSYGYTF.

The chain's CDR3 is CASSWGGLAGSDTQYF. CDR3 DNA sequence: TGCGCCAGCAGCTGGGGGGGACTAGCGGGGTCAGATACGCAGTATTTT. J is TRBJ2-3 and V is TRBV5-1, with 13 bases lining up with TRBD2. CDR1 is SGHRS and CDR2 is YFSETQ in the germline V gene. V shed 3 bases and J 4 bases; nucleotides not matched to a gene: 5. The CDR3 has 16 amino acids.

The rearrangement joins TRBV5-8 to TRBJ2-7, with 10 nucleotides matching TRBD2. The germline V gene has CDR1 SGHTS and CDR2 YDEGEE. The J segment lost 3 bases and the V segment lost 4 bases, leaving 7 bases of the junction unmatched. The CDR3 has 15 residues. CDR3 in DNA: TGTGCCAGCAGCCACACTAGCGGGGAGTTCTACGAGCAGTACTTC. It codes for CASSHTSGEFYEQYF.